This TCR beta chain was identified in a study of cytomegalovirus exposure and HLA in healthy donors. The study's findings and limits: Confirmation in vitro established that a few CMV-associated chains were specific for CMV antigens. The study found most TCR sequences rare, yet found some public TCRs in many donors.

Trimming removed 6 bases from V and 0 bases from J; junction bases left unmatched: 8. This CDR3 has 17 residues. Germline-derived CDR1 and CDR2 are LNHDA and SQIVND (reference sequence). Here immunoSEQ multiplex PCR was the method, and the copy in TCRdb shows in-frame clones only, minus some. The repertoire has about 120,000 clones, over 65% of them found once; the top ten carry around 1.9%. In this sample, this clone turned up many times. The antigen is undetermined. The chain links TRBV19 to TRBJ2-6; 7 nucleotides align to TRBD1. The TCR originated in a woman aged 25-40 years in good health and CMV-seronegative. Sequencing was performed on PBMCs. The CDR3 is CASSPTGIGSGANVLTF. For the CDR3, the DNA is TGTGCCAGTAGCCCGACAGGGATAGGCTCTGGGGCCAACGTCCTGACTTTC.